These 19 T cell receptor beta chains were all obtained from the same sample, sequenced in a study of cytomegalovirus exposure and HLA in healthy donors (dated by TCRdb to the late 2010s). The library came from the immunoSEQ multiplex PCR assay. For the multiplex PCR, a mixture combining 60 forward primers for TCR Vbeta segments and 13 reverse primers for TCR Jbeta segments was used. The clones in this table, taken by TCRdb from immuneACCESS, are in-frame only. Not every clone is retained; where verified, under half of the shortfall comes from an unresolved V gene, and the cause of the rest is unknown. Across this sample there are about 98,000 clones, with about four fifths seen only once. The ten largest clones take up under 4.5% of the sample. Sequenced input: PBMCs. All receptors come from a female donor in good health and CMV-seropositive.

This chain uses TRBV9 with TRBJ2-1; 8 bases are shared with TRBD1. CDR1 is SGDLS and CDR2 is YYNGEE in the germline V gene. V lost 0 bases, J lost 6 bases, and 14 bases stayed unmatched. CDR3 length: 18 residues. The CDR3 region has the DNA TGTGCCAGCAGCGTAGACCCCCCCGGGACAGGCCTTCTCAATGAGCAGTTCTTC. Its translation: CASSVDPPGTGLLNEQFF.

The chain couples TRBV7-2 to TRBJ2-7, with 7 bases lining up with TRBD1. The V segment lost 8 bases and the J segment 1 base; nucleotides outside the gene matches: 8. The CDR3 has 14 amino acids. Germline V CDR1 and CDR2: SGHTA, FQGNSA. In nucleotides, the CDR3 is TGTGCCAGCCGGCCGAGCAGGGGGTCCTACGAGCAGTACTTC. It codes for CASRPSRGSYEQYF.

The gene calls are TRBV6-4 and TRBJ2-7, with TRBD2 matching over 16 bases. V shed 2 bases, J shed 2 bases, and the junction held 9 bases outside the gene matches. Germline V gives CDR1 MRHNA, CDR2 SNTAGT. The CDR3 length is 19 residues. The CDR3 DNA reads as TGTGCCAGCAGTGACCCCCCGGGACTAGCGGGAGGGCGGCCCTACGAGCAGTACTTC. The encoded protein is CASSDPPGLAGGRPYEQYF.

V usage is TRBV4-1 and J usage is TRBJ2-5; possibly TRBD1 for D (6 bases). Germline CDR1 and CDR2: MGHRA and YSYEKL. V shed 0 bases and J shed 5 bases, with 10 bases lying between them. CDR3 size: 14 residues. The CDR3 DNA sequence: TGCGCCAGCAGCCAAGATTGGGGGCAGGAGACCCAGTACTTC. Translating it yields CASSQDWGQETQYF.

The chain is built from TRBV27 and TRBJ1-2, with D tentatively TRBD1 (6 bases). CDR3 length: 14 amino acids. Germline loops: CDR1 MNHEY, CDR2 SMNVEV (reference sequence). Trimming cost V 0 bases and J 8 bases, with 13 bases left between them. In DNA, the CDR3 is TGTGCCAGCAGTTTATCGAGGGGGACGTGGGGCTACACCTTC. Protein product: CASSLSRGTWGYTF.

The V and J genes are TRBV7-2 and TRBJ2-1; tentative D call: TRBD2 (6 bases). Trimming removed 1 base at V and 3 bases at J, with 19 bases between. The CDR3 sequence is 18 residues long. In germline, CDR1 is SGHTA, CDR2 FQGNSA. Here the CDR3 reads CASSLVGGRTNHYNEQFF. Here the CDR3 DNA reads TGTGCCAGCAGCTTAGTGGGGGGAAGGACTAACCACTACAATGAGCAGTTCTTC.

V gene TRBV6-6 combines with J gene TRBJ1-1; D uncertain. The CDR3 length is 13 residues. From germline, CDR1 is MNHNY and CDR2 SVGAGI (reference sequence). The V end was cut by 2 bases, the J end by 3 bases, with 7 bases between. The CDR3 loop is CASSYAGHTEAFF. In nucleotides, the CDR3 is TGTGCCAGCAGTTACGCAGGTCACACTGAAGCTTTCTTT.

J is TRBJ1-2 and V is TRBV7-9, with 11 nucleotides matching TRBD1. The V segment lost 1 base and the J segment 7 bases; nucleotides outside the gene matches: 5. The germline V gene has CDR1 SEHNR and CDR2 FQNEAQ (reference sequence). The CDR3 covers 15 residues. The CDR3 nucleotides are TGTGCCAGCAGCTTAGGGACAGGGGGCGAGGGTGGCTACACCTTC. Translating gives CASSLGTGGEGGYTF.

This clone has only a few counts. The chain employs TRBV5-1 and TRBJ2-2; 7 bases fit TRBD1. The CDR3 is made up of 14 amino acids. The trim removed 4 bases at V and 5 bases at J, leaving 5 bases unmatched. Germline-derived CDR1 and CDR2 are SGHRS and YFSETQ. The CDR3 nucleotides read TGCGCCAGCAGCCCTCAACAGGGGACCGGGGAGCTGTTTTTT. Its protein is CASSPQQGTGELFF.

V and J are TRBV14 and TRBJ2-7, with D perhaps TRBD1 (5 bases). The germline V gene has CDR1 SGHDN and CDR2 FVKESK. CDR3 length: 14 amino acids. Trimming took 3 bases from V and 2 from J, leaving 11 bases between them. The CDR3 spells CASSHRQHTYEQYF. CDR3 bases: TGTGCCAGCAGCCACCGACAGCATACCTACGAGCAGTACTTC.

The chain recombines TRBV9 with TRBJ2-7; 12 bases agree with TRBD2. The junction had 4 bases not matched to a gene; V was cut back by 0 bases and J by 6 bases. The CDR3 runs 15 residues. Germline CDR1 reads SGDLS; CDR2 reads YYNGEE. CDR3 coding DNA: TGTGCCAGCAGCGTAGAGGGACTAGCGGGCGCCGAGCAGTACTTC. Residues: CASSVEGLAGAEQYF.

The J gene is TRBJ2-7, the V gene TRBV6-5, with D maybe TRBD1 (5 bases). This CDR3 is 13 amino acids long. The ends were cut back, 0 bases at V and 5 bases at J, with 8 bases in the middle. CDR1 is MNHEY, CDR2 SVGAGI, per germline. The CDR3 spells CASSYSSGNEQYF. The DNA for the CDR3 is TGTGCCAGCAGTTACTCGTCAGGGAACGAGCAGTACTTC.

The V gene is TRBV30, the J gene TRBJ2-5, with 11 bases fitting TRBD2. The germline gives CDR1 GTSNPN, CDR2 SVGIG (reference sequence). CDR3 length equals 18 residues. V lost 3 bases, J lost 0 bases, and 12 bases stayed unmatched. The CDR3 nucleotides are TGTGCCTGGAGCAGACTAATCTCTAGCGGGAGGTACCAAGAGACCCAGTACTTC. Its translation is CAWSRLISSGRYQETQYF.

The V and J genes are TRBV13 and TRBJ1-5; 7 positions agree with TRBD1. There are 14 residues in the CDR3. V dropped 5 bases and J dropped 2; count of bases not matched to a gene: 3. Germline-derived CDR1 and CDR2 are PRHDT and FYEKMQ (reference sequence). The CDR3 nucleotides are TGTGCCAGCAGCAGGGGGCAGGGCAATCAGCCCCAGCATTTT. Protein sequence: CASSRGQGNQPQHF.

The rearrangement links TRBV9 to TRBJ2-5, with TRBD2 matching over 9 bases. Germline assignment: CDR1 SGDLS and CDR2 YYNGEE. The CDR3 runs 16 residues. After removal of 5 bases from V and 4 bases from J, the junction contained 12 bases not matched to a gene. CDR3 coding DNA: TGTGCCAGCAGTTTAGCGGGAGCTTTTGGTAGAGAGACCCAGTACTTC. It translates to CASSLAGAFGRETQYF.

The rearrangement joins TRBV18 to TRBJ1-2, with 7 bases identical to TRBD1. Trimming removed 3 bases from V and 6 bases from J; junction bases left unmatched: 1. Germline values: CDR1 KGHSH, CDR2 LQKENI. The CDR3 extends over 12 amino acids. CDR3 coding DNA: TGTGCCAGCTCACCCGACAGGGATGGCTACACCTTC. It yields the protein CASSPDRDGYTF. The complete variable domain, with remaining parts taken from reference TRBV18 and TRBJ1-2, reads NAGVMQNPRHLVRRRGQEARLRCSPMKGHSHVYWYRQLPEEGLKFMVYLQKENIIDESGMPKERFSAEFPKEGPSILRIQQVVRGDSAAYFCASSPDRDGYTFGSGTRLTVV.

The chain uses TRBV30 and TRBJ2-2, with 11 bases matching TRBD2. This CDR3 spans 15 amino acids. The V segment lost 4 bases and the J segment 7 bases; nucleotides outside the gene matches: 8. Germline V gene lookup returns CDR1 GTSNPN and CDR2 SVGIG (reference sequence). The CDR3 sequence: CAWISGLAGGGELFF. CDR3 DNA sequence: TGTGCCTGGATTAGCGGGCTAGCGGGAGGCGGGGAGCTGTTTTTT.

This chain connects TRBV7-2 to TRBJ2-7; 7 bases are shared with TRBD1. The CDR3 sequence is 14 residues long. The ends lost 4 bases at V and 4 bases at J; junction bases unmatched: 7. The germline CDR1 and CDR2 sequences are SGHTA and FQGNSA. CDR3 residues: CASSSGTVPYEQYF. CDR3 nucleotide sequence: TGTGCCAGCAGCTCCGGGACAGTTCCATACGAGCAGTACTTC.

V is TRBV5-6 and J is TRBJ2-3; a possible D gene is TRBD1 (6 bases). Trimming cost V 1 base and J 4 bases, with 19 bases left between them. Germline V gives CDR1 SGHDT, CDR2 YYEEEE. The CDR3 has 17 amino acids. In nucleotides, the CDR3 is TGTGCCAGCAGCTTGATGTTTTCCCAGGGGTTATCAGATACGCAGTATTTT. It translates to CASSLMFSQGLSDTQYF.